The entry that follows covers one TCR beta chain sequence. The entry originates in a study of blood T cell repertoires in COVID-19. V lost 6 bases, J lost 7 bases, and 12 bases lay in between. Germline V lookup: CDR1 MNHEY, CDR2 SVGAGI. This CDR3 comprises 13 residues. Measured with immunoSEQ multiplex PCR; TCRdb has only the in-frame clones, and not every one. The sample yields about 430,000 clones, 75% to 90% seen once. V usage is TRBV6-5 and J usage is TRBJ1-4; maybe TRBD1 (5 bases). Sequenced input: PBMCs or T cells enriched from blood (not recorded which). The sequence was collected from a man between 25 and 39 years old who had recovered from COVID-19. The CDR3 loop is CASREGNREKLFF. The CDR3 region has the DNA TGTGCCAGCAGGGAGGGGAACCGTGAAAAACTGTTTTTT.